This T cell receptor (beta chain) emerged from a study of CD8+ T cells in alopecia areata. Study overall: Administration of oral tofacitinib to treated patients was at 5 to 10 mg twice daily. Patients took tofacitinib for 6 to 18 months, followed by 6 drug-free months. Study-level findings and limits: Shared TCR sequences were less clear between patients than in mice, possibly partly from HLA diversity. Expanded CD8+ clones among the top 100, as well as scalp clonality, were significantly decreased by tofacitinib.

Documented treatment: oral pan-JAK inhibitor, 5-10 mg twice daily. V dropped 5 bases and J dropped 4 bases, with 15 bases sitting between them. CDR3 size: 14 residues. Germline CDR1 and CDR2: SGHDT and YYEEEE. Comments on this clone: Its antigen is unidentified.

Reverse transcription of extracted RNA yielded cDNA, which provided the sequencing template. Some clones are missing from TCRdb's copy, which holds only in-frame ones; the method was immunoSEQ multiplex PCR. The sample lists roughly 100,000 clones, approximately 90% seen once, with around 10% in the top ten. The receptor was isolated from a human donor with alopecia areata. The sequenced sample was CD8+ T cells sorted from blood, obtained at approximately week 31, from a patient treated with tofacitinib. The chain couples TRBV5-6 to TRBJ1-2; D call uncertain. The CDR3 sequence is CASRLSGSSYGYTF. The CDR3 DNA follows: TGTGCCAGCAGACTTAGCGGGAGCTCCTATGGCTACACCTTC. Using reference TRBV5-6 and TRBJ1-2 for the parts outside the CDR3, the full variable domain is DAGVTQSPTHLIKTRGQQVTLRCSPKSGHDTVSWYQQALGQGPQFIFQYYEEEERQRGNFPDRFSGHQFPNYSSELNVNALLLGDSALYLCASRLSGSSYGYTFGSGTRLTVV.